The 10 T cell receptor beta chains below all came from one sample that was sequenced in a study of shared clonotypes between healthy human individuals. Here immunoSEQ multiplex PCR was the method, and the copy in TCRdb shows in-frame clones only, minus some. The sample consists of some 1 million clones, about 80% of them appearing once. Input material: memory CD4+ T cells sorted from blood. The sample's subset: CD45RA-negative fraction. These TCRs come from a man aged 18-30 years in good health.

This clone was counted a single time. The gene calls are TRBV11-2 and TRBJ1-6; no clear D. The length of the CDR3 is 14 residues. CDR1 is SGHAT and CDR2 is FQNNGV in the germline V gene. The V end was cut by 1 base, the J end by 6 bases, with 7 bases between. The CDR3 DNA reads TGTGCCAGCAGCTTAGGGGGTAGTAATTCACCCCTCCACTTT. Translated, it gives CASSLGGSNSPLHF.

This chain joins TRBV10-1 and TRBJ2-3, with 9 bases aligning to TRBD2. This CDR3 comprises 15 residues. Germline V CDR1 and CDR2: WNHNN, SYGVQD (reference sequence). Trimming at V came to 0 bases and at J to 4 bases, leaving 2 bases not matched to a gene. CDR3 residues: CASSESSGGSDTQYF. DNA of the CDR3: TGCGCCAGCAGTGAGTCTAGCGGGGGATCAGATACGCAGTATTTT.

This clone was seen only a few times. The V call is TRBV19, the J call TRBJ1-1, with 7 positions matching TRBD1. Germline CDR1 and CDR2: LNHDA and SQIVND (reference sequence). The length of the CDR3 is 14 residues. With V trimmed by 1 base and J by 7 bases, 6 bases remained unmatched. The CDR3 reads CASSIGGTAFEAFF. CDR3 coding DNA: TGTGCCAGTAGTATAGGGGGGACAGCCTTTGAAGCTTTCTTT.

This clone is a singleton in its sample. The rearrangement uses TRBV18 and TRBJ1-3; TRBD1 is a possible D gene (5 bases). Trimming took off 3 bases at V and 0 bases at J, with 12 bases between the two ends. The germline gives CDR1 KGHSH, CDR2 LQKENI. The CDR3 has 16 amino acids. CDR3 nucleotide sequence: TGTGCCAGCTCACCCAGAGGGGAAAACTCTGGAAACACCATATATTTT. Translating gives CASSPRGENSGNTIYF.

This clone appeared once. The chain uses TRBV5-1 and TRBJ2-1; TRBD1 matches 9 bases. After removal of 4 bases from V and 7 bases from J, the junction contained 6 bases not matched to a gene. CDR1 and CDR2 (germline): SGHRS, YFSETQ. The CDR3 totals 14 residues. In DNA form, the CDR3 reads TGCGCCAGCAGCCGACAGGGGGAACCTAATGAGCAGTTCTTC. This encodes CASSRQGEPNEQFF.

The chain links TRBV28 to TRBJ2-7; perhaps D is TRBD1 or TRBD2 (5 bases each). The CDR3 contains 17 residues. V was trimmed by 6 bases and J by 1 base, leaving 22 bases between them. CDR1 and CDR2 (germline): MDHEN, SYDVKM. The CDR3 DNA sequence: TGTGCCAGCAGACGAGTGCCCCAGGGAGCGAGTTCCTACGAGCAGTACTTC. This gives the protein CASRRVPQGASSYEQYF.

This clone was seen a few times. This sequence joins TRBV19 and TRBJ1-5; D unclear. CDR1 and CDR2 (germline): LNHDA, SQIVND (reference sequence). The CDR3 has 17 amino acids. V was shortened by 3 bases and J by 2 bases, with 17 bases between the two germline ends. The CDR3 here is CASSILTGNTGNQPQHF. The DNA of the CDR3 is TGTGCCAGTAGTATTCTCACGGGTAATACTGGCAATCAGCCCCAGCATTTT.

The chain uses TRBV6-6 and TRBJ2-3; no clear D. There are 15 residues in the CDR3. CDR1 and CDR2 (germline): MNHNY, SVGAGI (reference sequence). The V gene lost 0 bases and the J gene lost 2 bases, with 9 bases spanning the gap. The CDR3 loop reads CASSYSSKITDTQYF. DNA for the CDR3: TGTGCCAGCAGTTACTCTTCCAAGATCACAGATACGCAGTATTTT.

This clone occurred a few times. This chain connects TRBV30 to TRBJ2-7; the D is unclear. The length of the CDR3 is 12 residues. Trimming shortened V by 2 bases and J by 4 bases, and 9 bases separated the two germline ends. Germline CDR1 GTSNPN, CDR2 SVGIG (reference sequence). The CDR3 DNA reads as TGTGCCTGGAGTCGGCCGGGTTACGAGCAGTACTTC. It specifies CAWSRPGYEQYF.

V is TRBV6-6 and J is TRBJ1-3; 8 nucleotides agree with TRBD1. This CDR3 region has 15 residues. After removal of 9 bases from V and 0 bases from J, the junction contained 7 bases not matched to a gene. CDR1 and CDR2 (germline): MNHNY, SVGAGI (reference sequence). This chain's CDR3 is CASLRDRSSGNTIYF. As DNA, the CDR3 is TGTGCCAGTCTGCGGGACAGGAGCTCTGGAAACACCATATATTTT.